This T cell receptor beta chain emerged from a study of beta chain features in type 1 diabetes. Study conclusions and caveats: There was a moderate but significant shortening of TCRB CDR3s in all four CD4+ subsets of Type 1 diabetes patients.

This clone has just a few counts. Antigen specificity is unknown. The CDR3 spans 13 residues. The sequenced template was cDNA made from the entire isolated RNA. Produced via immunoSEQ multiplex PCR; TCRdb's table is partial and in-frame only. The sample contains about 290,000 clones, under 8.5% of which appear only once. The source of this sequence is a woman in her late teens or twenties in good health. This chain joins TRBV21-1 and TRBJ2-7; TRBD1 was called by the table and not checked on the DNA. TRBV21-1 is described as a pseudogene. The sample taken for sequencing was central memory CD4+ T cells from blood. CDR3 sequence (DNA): TGTGCCAGCAGCAAGCGGACACAGTACGAGCAGTACGTC. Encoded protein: CASSKRTQYEQYV.